This T cell receptor beta chain appears in the sequencing data of a study of blood T cell repertoires in COVID-19. Overall study context: Sites in the United States, Italy and Spain provided acute and convalescent COVID-19 samples. PBMCs, B-cell-depleted T cells, or T cells provided the cDNA or gDNA that made up the material.

J was trimmed by 5 bases and V by 6 bases; bases with no gene match: 8. This CDR3 spans 15 amino acids. CDR1 is SGHAT and CDR2 is FQDESV in the germline V gene (reference sequence). Per the original data handling: Amplified reference gene primers provided the basis for estimating nucleated cell counts. The protocol was immunoSEQ multiplex PCR, while the TCRdb copy is restricted to in-frame clones and leaves out a portion. V, J and clone size are those of that table, while D and trimming were read from the DNA. Of more than 150,000 clones listed, about 87% are singletons. The TCR was taken from a woman aged 18 to 35 who had recovered from COVID-19. The rearrangement joins TRBV11-1 to TRBJ2-5; 11 nucleotides match TRBD1. Sequencing used peripheral blood. CDR3 DNA: TGTGCCAGCAGTTCCGGACAGGGGGCAGGGGAGACCCAGTACTTC. Translation: CASSSGQGAGETQYF.